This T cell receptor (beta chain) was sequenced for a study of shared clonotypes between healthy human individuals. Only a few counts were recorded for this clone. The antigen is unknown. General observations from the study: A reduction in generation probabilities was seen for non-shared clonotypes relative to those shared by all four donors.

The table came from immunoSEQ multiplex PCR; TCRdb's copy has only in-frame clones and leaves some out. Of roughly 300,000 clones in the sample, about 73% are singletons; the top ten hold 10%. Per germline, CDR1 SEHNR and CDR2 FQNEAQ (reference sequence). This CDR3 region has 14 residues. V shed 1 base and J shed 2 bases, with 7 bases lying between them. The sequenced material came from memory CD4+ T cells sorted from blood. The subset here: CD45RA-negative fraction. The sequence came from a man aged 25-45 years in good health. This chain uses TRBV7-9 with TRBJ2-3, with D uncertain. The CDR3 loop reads CASSLVDHTDTQYF. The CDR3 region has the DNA TGTGCCAGCAGCTTAGTTGACCACACAGATACGCAGTATTTT.